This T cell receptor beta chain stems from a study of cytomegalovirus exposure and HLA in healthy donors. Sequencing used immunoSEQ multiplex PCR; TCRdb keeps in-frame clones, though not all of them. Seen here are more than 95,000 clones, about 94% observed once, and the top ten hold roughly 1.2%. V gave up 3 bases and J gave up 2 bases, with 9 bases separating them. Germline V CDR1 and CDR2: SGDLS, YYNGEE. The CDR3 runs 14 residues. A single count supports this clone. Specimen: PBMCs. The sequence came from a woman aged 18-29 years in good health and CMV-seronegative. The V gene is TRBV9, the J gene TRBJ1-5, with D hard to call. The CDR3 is CASSERPGNQPQHF. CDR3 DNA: TGTGCCAGCAGCGAGAGGCCGGGCAATCAGCCCCAGCATTTT.